The 14 T cell receptor beta chains given below trace back to one sample, sequenced in a study of cytomegalovirus exposure and HLA in healthy donors. Here immunoSEQ multiplex PCR was the method, and the copy in TCRdb shows in-frame clones only, minus some. The sample has more than 60,000 clones, roughly 95% seen once. Sample: PBMCs. Receptors originate from a woman in her late teens or twenties in good health and CMV-seropositive.

This clone was detected only once. The gene calls are TRBV11-2 and TRBJ2-2, with D maybe TRBD1 (7 bases). V was clipped by 1 base and J by 8 bases, with 11 bases between them. Germline V gene data show CDR1 as SGHAT and CDR2 as FQNNGV. The CDR3 has 14 amino acids. CDR3 protein: CASSLAGGLGELFF. The CDR3 DNA is TGTGCCAGCAGCTTAGCAGGGGGGCTGGGGGAGCTGTTTTTT.

This clone has just one count. This chain links TRBV5-4 with TRBJ2-7, with D possibly matching TRBD1 (5 bases). The CDR3 loop spans 13 amino acids. Germline V lookup: CDR1 SGHNT, CDR2 YYREEE (reference sequence). The V and J ends lost 4 bases and 2 bases respectively, with 10 bases between them. The CDR3 region has the DNA TGTGCCAGCAGCCTCGACAGAGCCTACGAGCAGTACTTC. Amino acid sequence: CASSLDRAYEQYF.

The rearrangement links TRBV28 to TRBJ2-7; 10 bases map to TRBD1. The CDR3 is made up of 16 amino acids. V lost 5 bases, J lost 7 bases, and 14 bases stayed unmatched. Germline assignment: CDR1 MDHEN and CDR2 SYDVKM. CDR3 amino acids: CASSPHQGQGLQEQYF. In DNA form, the CDR3 reads TGTGCCAGCAGTCCCCATCAGGGACAGGGGTTACAAGAGCAGTACTTC.

The chain carries TRBV18 and TRBJ2-1; TRBD2 agrees at 7 bases. The CDR3 is 17 amino acids. V lost 3 bases and J lost 4; bases outside the gene matches: 12. CDR1 is KGHSH, CDR2 LQKENI, per germline. For the CDR3, the DNA is TGTGCCAGCTCACCCCTAAAGGGGAGCGGGGTTTACAATGAGCAGTTCTTC. Translating it yields CASSPLKGSGVYNEQFF.

This clone has a single count. V and J are TRBV28 and TRBJ2-5; perhaps TRBD1 as D (5 bases). V gave up 6 bases and J gave up 1 base, with 18 bases separating them. The CDR3 extends over 16 amino acids. Per the germline V gene, CDR1 is MDHEN and CDR2 is SYDVKM. In nucleotides, the CDR3 is TGTGCCAGCAGGGAAGGGGTCAGGGCAGTCCAAGAGACCCAGTACTTC. This sequence encodes CASREGVRAVQETQYF.

This chain connects TRBV7-9 to TRBJ1-4; TRBD1 matches 7 bases. J was trimmed by 7 bases and V by 2 bases; bases with no gene match: 4. CDR1 and CDR2 from the germline V gene are SEHNR and FQNEAQ (reference sequence). This CDR3 spans 14 amino acids. The CDR3: CASSLTGVGEKLFF. CDR3 in DNA: TGTGCCAGCAGCTTAACAGGGGTTGGTGAAAAACTGTTTTTT.

The chain is built from TRBV13 and TRBJ2-3; a weak D match, TRBD1 (6 bases). Trimming removed 0 bases from V and 2 bases from J, with 15 bases in between. CDR3 length: 17 residues. CDR1 is PRHDT, CDR2 FYEKMQ, per germline (reference sequence). The DNA for the CDR3 is TGTGCCAGCAGCTTAGGCAGGGGTTGGGAACACACAGATACGCAGTATTTT. It encodes CASSLGRGWEHTDTQYF.

The chain is built from TRBV27 and TRBJ2-7; 7 bases are shared with TRBD1. This CDR3 comprises 14 residues. The junction had 7 bases not matched to a gene; V was cut back by 6 bases and J by 2 bases. Germline CDR1 reads MNHEY; CDR2 reads SMNVEV (reference sequence). CDR3 coding DNA: TGTGCCAGCAGCCCGACAGGGAATCCCTACGAGCAGTACTTC. Its protein is CASSPTGNPYEQYF.

The V gene is TRBV19, the J gene TRBJ1-5; maybe TRBD1 (5 bases). CDR3 length: 18 amino acids. Between the trimmed V and J ends, which lost 3 bases and 3 bases, there was a span of 21 bases. The germline V gene has CDR1 LNHDA and CDR2 SQIVND (reference sequence). This chain's CDR3 is CASSIVGGELKSNQPQHF. For the CDR3, the DNA is TGTGCCAGTAGTATCGTGGGAGGGGAGTTGAAGTCCAATCAGCCCCAGCATTTT.

V usage is TRBV18 and J usage is TRBJ1-1; 7 nucleotides agree with TRBD1. Losses at the gene ends were 3 bases for V and 4 bases for J; bases not matched to a gene: 11. The V gene's germline CDR1 is KGHSH and CDR2 LQKENI. This CDR3 comprises 16 residues. CDR3 sequence: CASSPSGGSPSTEAFF. The CDR3 nucleotides are TGTGCCAGCTCACCCTCAGGGGGGTCCCCGAGCACTGAAGCTTTCTTT.

This clone was seen more than once but under ten times. The chain uses TRBV28 and TRBJ2-5; 7 nucleotides match TRBD1. The junction had 3 bases not matched to a gene; V was cut back by 2 bases and J by 3 bases. Germline V gene sequence: CDR1 MDHEN, CDR2 SYDVKM. The CDR3 runs 14 residues. The CDR3 DNA is TGTGCCAGCAGTTTAAGGGGGCGTAAAGAGACCCAGTACTTC. Its translation is CASSLRGRKETQYF.

The chain joins TRBV7-2 to TRBJ1-2; possible D gene TRBD1, 5 bases. The V gene's germline CDR1 is SGHTA and CDR2 FQGNSA. Trimming cost V 1 base and J 7 bases, with 13 bases left between them. This CDR3 is built from 14 residues. CDR3: CASSLVGQGSGYTF. The CDR3 nucleotides are TGTGCCAGCAGCTTAGTTGGTCAGGGAAGTGGCTACACCTTC. Based on the CDR3 plus reference TRBV7-2 and TRBJ1-2, the full variable domain is GAGVSQSPSNKVTEKGKDVELRCDPISGHTALYWYRQSLGQGLEFLIYFQGNSAPDKSGLPSDRFSAERTGGSVSTLTIQRTQQEDSAVYLCASSLVGQGSGYTFGSGTRLTVV.

The chain carries TRBV7-2 and TRBJ2-1, with 9 bases aligning to TRBD1. Germline V CDR1 and CDR2: SGHTA, FQGNSA. With 2 bases clipped from V and 3 bases from J, the junction kept 11 bases outside the gene matches. There are 18 residues in the CDR3. CDR3 amino acids: CASSLSPPGTGNYNEQFF. The CDR3 nucleotides read TGTGCCAGCAGCTTAAGCCCCCCCGGGACAGGGAACTACAATGAGCAGTTCTTC.

In its sample, this clone was seen once. The rearrangement joins TRBV28 to TRBJ2-7; 14 bases match TRBD2. This CDR3 has 15 residues. V trimming: 3 bases; J trimming: 3 bases; junction bases outside the gene matches: 1. Germline V gene lookup returns CDR1 MDHEN and CDR2 SYDVKM. This chain's CDR3 is CASSFGTSGSYEQYF. CDR3 nucleotides: TGTGCCAGCAGTTTTGGGACTAGCGGGAGCTACGAGCAGTACTTC.